These 5 T cell receptor beta chains were all obtained from the same sample, sequenced in a study of regulatory T cells in long-lasting Graves disease. Described time point: newly diagnosed GD, antithyroid drugs for less than 3 months. With RNA extracted from PBMCs as input, the TCR library was made. Arm-PCR of CDR3 regions and iRepertoire HTBI primers were the basis on which TCR beta libraries were built. Each CDR3 protein is one row after TCRdb ran MiXCR on the multiplex PCR reads. The table includes over 350,000 distinct CDR3 sequences, approximately 15% detected once. These data were also filed under a second study, of T cells in Graves' hyperthyroidism and ophthalmopathy.

The source material was peripheral blood mononuclear cells (PBMCs), sampled at new diagnosis, from a patient treated with antithyroid drugs. Receptors originate from a woman in her thirties or forties with Graves disease.

This clonotype was detected many times. The chain employs TRBV20-1 and TRBJ2-5; no definite D call. The CDR3 extends over 13 amino acids. V was cut by 0 bases and J by 7 bases, with 12 bases left in between. Germline V gene lookup returns CDR1 DFQATT and CDR2 SNEGSKA (reference sequence). CDR3 amino acids: CSARDGPHATQYF. In DNA form, the CDR3 reads TGCAGTGCTAGAGATGGGCCACACGCGACCCAGTACTTC.

This clonotype was recorded many times. The chain is built from TRBV12-3 or TRBV12-4 and TRBJ2-7; tentatively, D is TRBD2 (5 bases). The V and J ends lost 6 bases and 5 bases respectively, with 8 bases between them. The CDR3 spans 11 residues. Here the CDR3 DNA reads TGTGCCAGCAGCCCCGGGAACGAGCAGTACTTC. Amino acid sequence: CASSPGNEQYF.

The gene calls are TRBV28 and TRBJ2-5; 12 nucleotides align to TRBD2. The CDR3 extends over 19 amino acids. The germline V gene has CDR1 MDHEN and CDR2 SYDVKM. V lost 6 bases to trimming and J lost 6 bases; unmatched junction nucleotides: 20. In DNA, the CDR3 is TGTGCCAGCAGCACCTACGAAACCGGGACTAGCGGGCTCCCCAAGACCCAGTACTTC. This translates into CASSTYETGTSGLPKTQYF.

The chain uses TRBV9 and TRBJ2-2; D tentatively reads TRBD1 or TRBD2 (7 bases each). Between the trimmed V and J ends, which lost 4 bases and 4 bases, there was a span of 17 bases. The CDR3 extends over 16 amino acids. The germline gives CDR1 SGDLS, CDR2 YYNGEE. The CDR3 bases are TGTGCCAGCAGCCCACGACAGGGAGGGACCACCGGGGAGCTGTTTTTT. This translates into CASSPRQGGTTGELFF.

This clonotype was seen just once. This could be a read error, since a much larger clone is one nucleotide away. The chain uses TRBV9 and TRBJ2-3; 8 bases map to TRBD1. The J segment lost 0 bases and the V segment lost 6 bases, leaving 9 bases of the junction unmatched. This CDR3 has 16 amino acids. The germline CDR1 and CDR2 sequences are SGDLS and YYNGEE. As DNA, the CDR3 is TGTGCCAGCAACCCCGGGACAGGACCTAGCACAGATACGCAGTATTTT. It encodes CASNPGTGPSTDTQYF.